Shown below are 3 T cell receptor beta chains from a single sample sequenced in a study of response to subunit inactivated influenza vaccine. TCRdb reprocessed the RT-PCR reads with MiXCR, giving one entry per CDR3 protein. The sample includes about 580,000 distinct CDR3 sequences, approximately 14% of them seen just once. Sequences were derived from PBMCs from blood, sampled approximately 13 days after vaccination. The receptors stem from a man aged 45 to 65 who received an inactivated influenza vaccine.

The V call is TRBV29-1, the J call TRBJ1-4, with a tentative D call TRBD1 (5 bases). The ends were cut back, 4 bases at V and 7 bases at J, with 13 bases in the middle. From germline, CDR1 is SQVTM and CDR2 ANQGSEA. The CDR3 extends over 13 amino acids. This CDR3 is CSVAPGRGEKLFF. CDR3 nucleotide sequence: TGCAGCGTTGCCCCGGGGAGGGGTGAAAAACTGTTTTTT.

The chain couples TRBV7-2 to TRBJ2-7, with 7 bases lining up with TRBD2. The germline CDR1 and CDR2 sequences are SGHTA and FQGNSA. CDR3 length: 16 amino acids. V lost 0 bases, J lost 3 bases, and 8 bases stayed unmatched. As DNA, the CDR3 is TGTGCCAGCAGCTTAGCCCCTCTAGCGGCTAGCTACGAGCAGTACTTC. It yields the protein CASSLAPLAASYEQYF.

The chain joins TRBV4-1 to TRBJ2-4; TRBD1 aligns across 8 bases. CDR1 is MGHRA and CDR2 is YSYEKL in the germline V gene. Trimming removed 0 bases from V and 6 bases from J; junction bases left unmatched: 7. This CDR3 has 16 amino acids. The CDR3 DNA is TGCGCCAGCAGCCAAGATGGGGGACAGGCAATAAACATTCAGTACTTC. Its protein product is CASSQDGGQAINIQYF.